This T cell receptor (beta chain) was retrieved from a study of blood T cell repertoires in COVID-19. Looking at the study overall: PBMCs, B-cell-depleted T cells, or T cells provided the cDNA or gDNA that made up the material.

Authors' analysis steps: Cell counts per sample came from amplifying reference gene primers. Profiled with immunoSEQ multiplex PCR; TCRdb holds only in-frame clones, not every one. Clonal size and the V and J genes are those of that table, whereas D and trimming came from the DNA. Among roughly 400,000 clones, roughly nine tenths were seen once, and the ten largest hold over 0.7%. Trimming took 4 bases from V and 3 from J; bases not matched to a gene: 7. CDR1 SGHDT and CDR2 YYEEEE come from the germline V gene. CDR3 length: 15 amino acids. Categorization into cohorts depended on clinical history that participants reported. Exposed volunteers were people who met a COVID-19 case within 2 weeks before study entry.

V and J are TRBV5-6 and TRBJ1-3, with TRBD1 identical over 7 bases. Sequences were obtained from PBMCs or T cells enriched from blood (not recorded which). This clonotype was obtained from a woman in her thirties or forties who had been exposed to COVID-19. This CDR3 reads CASSQAGTDGNTIYF. CDR3 sequence (DNA): TGTGCCAGCAGCCAAGCCGGGACAGATGGAAACACCATATATTTT.